The source of this T cell receptor (beta chain) is a study of cytomegalovirus exposure and HLA in healthy donors. Turning to the study itself: In an earlier analysis, 90 million to 130 million unique TCR beta sequences were found from 150 million to 200 million T cells.

The PCR employed 60 Vbeta primers together with 13 Jbeta primers. The table came from immunoSEQ multiplex PCR; TCRdb's copy has only in-frame clones and leaves some out. The data show 120,000 or so clones, under 70% seen once. Trimming removed 5 bases from V and 0 bases from J; junction bases left unmatched: 3. CDR1 is SGHRS and CDR2 is YFSETQ in the germline V gene. The CDR3 sequence is 14 residues long. The sequenced sample was PBMCs. The rearrangement joins TRBV5-1 to TRBJ1-1, with 8 nucleotides matching TRBD1. The origin of this receptor is a man between 18 and 29 years old in good health and CMV-seronegative. The CDR3 sequence: CASSRTGMNTEAFF. The CDR3 region has the DNA TGCGCCAGCAGTCGGACAGGGATGAACACTGAAGCTTTCTTT.